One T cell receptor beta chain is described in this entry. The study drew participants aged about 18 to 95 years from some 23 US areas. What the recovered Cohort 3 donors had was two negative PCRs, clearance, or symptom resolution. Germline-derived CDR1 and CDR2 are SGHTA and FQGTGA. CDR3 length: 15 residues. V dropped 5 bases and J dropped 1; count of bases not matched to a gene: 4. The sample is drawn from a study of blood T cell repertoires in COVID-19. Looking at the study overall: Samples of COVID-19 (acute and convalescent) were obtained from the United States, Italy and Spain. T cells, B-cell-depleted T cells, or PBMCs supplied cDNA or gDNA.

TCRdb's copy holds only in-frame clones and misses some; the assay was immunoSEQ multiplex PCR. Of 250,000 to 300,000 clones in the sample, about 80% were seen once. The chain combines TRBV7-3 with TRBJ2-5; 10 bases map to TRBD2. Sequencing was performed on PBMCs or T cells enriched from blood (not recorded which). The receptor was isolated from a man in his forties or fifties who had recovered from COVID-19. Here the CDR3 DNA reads TGTGCCAGCAGCCCAGTAGCGGGGGGCCAAGAGACCCAGTACTTC. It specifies CASSPVAGGQETQYF.